The 24 T cell receptor beta chains reported below all come from one sample, sequenced in a study of blood T cells in healthy people across ages (dated by TCRdb to about 2015). Library preparation was by 5' RACE. The instrument given in TCRdb is Illumina HiSeq 2500. A second PCR of about 6 to 12 cycles was performed with a sample-barcoded 5' primer and a J-beta primer mix. TCRdb trimmed the raw reads at Q25, called clones with MiXCR and kept productive beta chains. Records with the same CDR3 protein are collapsed into one entry carrying the most frequent genes and DNA. This sample holds approximately 690,000 distinct CDR3 sequences; roughly three fifths were observed only once. The ten largest clonotypes hold approximately 40% of the sample. Specimen: blood. These receptors all come from a man aged 60 to 69 in good health.

This rearrangement joins TRBV5-5 to TRBJ2-7, with 7 nucleotides matching TRBD2. J was trimmed by 4 bases and V by 1 base; bases with no gene match: 5. The CDR3 runs 14 residues. Germline V lookup: CDR1 SGHKS, CDR2 YYEKEE (reference sequence). The CDR3 DNA reads as TGTGCCAGCAGCTTGTTAACTAGCGTTTACGAGCAGTACTTC. Encoded protein: CASSLLTSVYEQYF.

This sequence joins TRBV12-3 or TRBV12-4 and TRBJ2-7; 10 bases are a match to TRBD2. V lost 6 bases to trimming and J lost 5 bases; unmatched junction nucleotides: 10. CDR3 length: 15 residues. The CDR3 DNA sequence: TGTGCCAGCAGACAAAGCGGGGGGGCTCCCCACGAGCAGTACTTC. It yields the protein CASRQSGGAPHEQYF.

The sample holds a few counts of this clonotype. V usage is TRBV20-1 and J usage is TRBJ2-1, with D unresolved. Germline-derived CDR1 and CDR2 are DFQATT and SNEGSKA (reference sequence). The germline V and J ends were trimmed by 3 bases and 4 bases, with 4 bases remaining between them. The CDR3 has 11 residues. In DNA form, the CDR3 reads TGCAGTGCTAGGCAATACAATGAGCAGTTCTTC. It encodes CSARQYNEQFF.

CDR3 DNA sequence: TGTGCCAGCATCGCCGGAAGGTCTGGAGAAAAACTGTTTTTT. Translated: CASIAGRSGEKLFF. The J gene is TRBJ1-4, the V gene TRBV28, with D uncertain. CDR3 length: 14 amino acids. V lost 7 bases to trimming and J lost 8 bases, with 17 bases between them. Germline V lookup: CDR1 MDHEN, CDR2 SYDVKM.

The chain combines TRBV3-1 with TRBJ2-2, with D unclear. Trimming took 1 base from V and 7 from J, leaving 10 bases between them. Per the germline V gene, CDR1 is LGHDT and CDR2 is YNNKEL (reference sequence). This CDR3 region has 14 residues. The DNA for the CDR3 is TGTGCCAGCAGCCAAGGGGATGCCGGCGGGGAGCTGTTTTTT. It encodes CASSQGDAGGELFF.

The chain is built from TRBV20-1 and TRBJ2-3, with D perhaps TRBD2 (5 bases). This CDR3 has 14 amino acids. Germline assignment: CDR1 DFQATT and CDR2 SNEGSKA (reference sequence). Trimming removed 0 bases from V and 4 bases from J, with 11 bases in between. The CDR3 DNA sequence: TGCAGTGCTAGAGATCGAAGCGGTTCAGATACGCAGTATTTT. Its protein is CSARDRSGSDTQYF.

The rearrangement joins TRBV5-1 to TRBJ2-1; 8 bases fit TRBD1. Germline CDR1 reads SGHRS; CDR2 reads YFSETQ. The CDR3 contains 15 residues. V was pared by 3 bases and J by 1 base, with 3 bases of the junction left unmatched. CDR3 region: CASSSNRGSYNEQFF. CDR3 bases: TGCGCCAGCAGCTCTAACAGGGGGTCCTACAATGAGCAGTTCTTC. Drawing the rest from reference TRBV5-1 and TRBJ2-1, the complete variable domain is KAGVTQTPRYLIKTRGQQVTLSCSPISGHRSVSWYQQTPGQGLQFLFEYFSETQRNKGNFPGRFSGRQFSNSRSEMNVSTLELGDSALYLCASSSNRGSYNEQFFGPGTRLTVL.

This clonotype was seen more than once but under ten times. This rearrangement joins TRBV5-1 to TRBJ1-1; TRBD1 is a possible D gene (6 bases). Trimming stripped 3 bases from V and 4 bases from J, with 22 bases between. From germline, CDR1 is SGHRS and CDR2 YFSETQ. The CDR3 contains 17 residues. This chain's CDR3 is CASSSTSSGGPGTEAFF. CDR3 in DNA: TGCGCCAGCAGCTCAACCTCTTCTGGGGGGCCGGGCACTGAAGCTTTCTTT.

The rearrangement joins TRBV28 to TRBJ1-2; TRBD1 is a possible D gene (6 bases). V lost 6 bases to trimming and J lost 3 bases, with 11 bases between them. This CDR3 is 13 amino acids long. The germline V gene has CDR1 MDHEN and CDR2 SYDVKM. As DNA, the CDR3 is TGTGCCAGCAGGCCACAGGGTGACTATGGCTACACCTTC. This gives the protein CASRPQGDYGYTF.

The chain combines TRBV27 with TRBJ2-3; a weak D match, TRBD2 (6 bases). Per germline, CDR1 MNHEY and CDR2 SMNVEV (reference sequence). The CDR3 totals 14 residues. V lost 2 bases and J lost 6, with 12 bases in between. CDR3 region: CASSLGLRGDTQYF. In nucleotides, the CDR3 is TGTGCCAGCAGTTTAGGACTACGGGGGGATACGCAGTATTTT.

The rearrangement links TRBV20-1 to TRBJ2-1, with 7 bases aligning to TRBD2. The CDR3 sequence is 14 residues long. The V gene's germline CDR1 is DFQATT and CDR2 SNEGSKA (reference sequence). Losses at the gene ends were 3 bases for V and 0 bases for J; bases not matched to a gene: 2. The CDR3 DNA follows: TGCAGTGCTAGGGCTAGCGGCTCCTACAATGAGCAGTTCTTC. It encodes CSARASGSYNEQFF.

V and J are TRBV12-5 and TRBJ2-5; D tentatively reads TRBD1 or TRBD2 (6 bases each). This CDR3 spans 15 amino acids. Germline V CDR1 and CDR2: LGHNT, FRNRAP. Trimming left V 1 base short and J 4 bases short, with 13 bases between. The CDR3: CASGLAGRGAETQYF. CDR3 DNA sequence: TGTGCTAGTGGTTTGGCCGGAAGGGGGGCAGAGACCCAGTACTTC.

This clonotype was detected only a few times. The chain joins TRBV29-1 to TRBJ1-1, with a weak D call TRBD1 (6 bases). V shed 3 bases and J shed 6 bases, with 14 bases lying between them. The CDR3 sequence is 13 residues long. Germline V CDR1 and CDR2: SQVTM, ANQGSEA. Here the CDR3 reads CSVDQGIGAEAFF. CDR3 in DNA: TGCAGCGTTGACCAGGGGATAGGGGCTGAAGCTTTCTTT. Full variable domain (rest looked up from reference TRBV29-1 and TRBJ1-1): SAVISQKPSRDICQRGTSLTIQCQVDSQVTMMFWYRQQPGQSLTLIATANQGSEATYESGFVIDKFPISRPNLTFSTLTVSNMSPEDSSIYLCSVDQGIGAEAFFGQGTRLTVV.

This clonotype appeared a single time. The CDR3 region is CSAVVVDRGIPPLHF. CDR3 DNA: TGCAGTGCTGTAGTTGTGGACAGGGGTATACCACCCCTCCACTTT. The V call is TRBV20-1, the J call TRBJ1-6; 9 bases align to TRBD1. Looked up from germline, CDR1 is DFQATT and CDR2 is SNEGSKA (reference sequence). The CDR3 has 15 amino acids. V dropped 5 bases and J dropped 11; count of bases not matched to a gene: 13.

With regard to this clonotype: Germline and junction disagree at one end, which may indicate a read error. The chain employs TRBV4-2 and TRBJ1-4; D uncertain. CDR1 is LGHNA and CDR2 is YNFKEQ in the germline V gene. The CDR3 length is 16 residues. DNA for the CDR3: TGTGCCAGCAGTCGGAACCCGGCACAGTTAGGTGAAAAACCGTTTTTT. This codes for CASSRNPAQLGEKPFF.

There are a few counts of this clonotype. The chain recombines TRBV15 with TRBJ2-3; 8 bases align to TRBD2. J was trimmed by 4 bases and V by 3 bases; bases with no gene match: 3. CDR1 is LNHNV, CDR2 YYDKDF, per germline (reference sequence). CDR3 size: 14 residues. The CDR3 DNA sequence: TGTGCCACCAGCAGCGGGGGGGATGCAGATACGCAGTATTTT. As protein: CATSSGGDADTQYF.

V and J are TRBV7-9 and TRBJ2-3; 12 bases fit TRBD2. This CDR3 spans 17 amino acids. The V and J ends lost 5 bases and 3 bases, in that order; junction bases with no gene match: 9. Germline V lookup: CDR1 SEHNR, CDR2 FQNEAQ (reference sequence). Here the CDR3 DNA reads TGTGCCAGCAGCCGACCCTCCGGACTAGCGGGAACAGATACGCAGTATTTT. The encoded protein is CASSRPSGLAGTDTQYF.

V gene TRBV20-1 combines with J gene TRBJ1-2; tentative D call: TRBD1 (5 bases). Germline V lookup: CDR1 DFQATT, CDR2 SNEGSKA (reference sequence). The CDR3 covers 13 residues. The V gene lost 1 base and the J gene lost 2 bases, with 8 bases spanning the gap. CDR3 amino acids: CSARVAGNYGYTF. In nucleotides, the CDR3 is TGCAGTGCTAGAGTAGCAGGGAACTATGGCTACACCTTC.

The chain carries TRBV3-1 and TRBJ2-5; D gene unclear. V shed 4 bases and J shed 5 bases, with 14 bases lying between them. Germline V gene lookup returns CDR1 LGHDT and CDR2 YNNKEL (reference sequence). The CDR3 consists of 14 residues. CDR3 in DNA: TGTGCCAGCAGCCTCCGGGCGAGCAGGGAGACCCAGTACTTC. It is translated as CASSLRASRETQYF.

This clonotype has only one observation. The chain links TRBV5-1 to TRBJ1-1, with 10 bases identical to TRBD1. Trimming cost V 4 bases and J 2 bases; bases outside gene matches: 8. The germline CDR1 and CDR2 sequences are SGHRS and YFSETQ. CDR3 length: 16 residues. In DNA, the CDR3 is TGCGCCAGCAGCCATGGACAGGGGGTTGGAAACACTGAAGCTTTCTTT. Protein sequence: CASSHGQGVGNTEAFF.

This clonotype was found once. The chain employs TRBV12-3 or TRBV12-4 and TRBJ1-4; the D is unclear. V lost 7 bases and J 4 bases, leaving 13 bases between the germline ends. This CDR3 contains 14 residues. The DNA of the CDR3 is TGTGCCAGCACCACCTCCAGTAATAATGAAAAACTGTTTTTT. It is translated as CASTTSSNNEKLFF.

The CDR3 loop is CASSTTDNTEAFF. The CDR3 DNA is TGTGCCAGCAGTACGACAGACAACACTGAAGCTTTCTTT. V is TRBV6-1 and J is TRBJ1-1; D might be TRBD1 (5 bases). The CDR3 covers 13 residues. From germline, CDR1 is MNHNS and CDR2 SASEGT. V lost 5 bases to trimming and J lost 2 bases, with 9 bases between them.

The chain employs TRBV27 and TRBJ2-1, with 8 bases aligning to TRBD1. Germline trimming cut 5 bases from V and 13 bases from J; bases unmatched to any gene: 13. This CDR3 spans 14 amino acids. Germline V gene sequence: CDR1 MNHEY, CDR2 SMNVEV (reference sequence). CDR3 in amino acids: CASSTTDRGETQFF. In nucleotides, the CDR3 is TGTGCCAGCAGTACAACTGACAGGGGAGAGACCCAGTTCTTC.

This clonotype was detected only a few times. The chain recombines TRBV6-5 with TRBJ2-7; D tentatively fits TRBD1 or TRBD2 (7 bases each). Trimming removed 2 bases from V and 8 bases from J, with 13 bases in between. Germline loops: CDR1 MNHEY, CDR2 SVGAGI. This CDR3 is built from 13 residues. Here the CDR3 reads CASSYEGGGKQYF. DNA of the CDR3: TGTGCCAGCAGTTACGAGGGAGGGGGCAAGCAGTACTTC.